This TCR beta chain was captured in a study of cytomegalovirus exposure and HLA in healthy donors. Regarding the study as a whole: No immune exposure information besides CMV serostatus was available. The analysis excluded some indistinguishable V segments, including TRBV6-2 and TRBV6-3.

To note about this clone: Antigen: not known.

The CDR3 runs 11 residues. The V end lost 5 bases, the J end lost 3 bases, and 4 bases lay between the germline ends. Germline values: CDR1 SNHLY, CDR2 FYNNEI. 60 Vbeta and 13 Jbeta primers were used in PCR. Clones were sequenced by immunoSEQ multiplex PCR, and TCRdb holds only the in-frame ones, with some missing. This sample yields some 120,000 clones, of which approximately 70% are seen a single time; around 0.9% belongs to the top ten. The receptor was isolated from a woman in her twenties or thirties in good health and CMV-seronegative. The gene calls are TRBV2 and TRBJ1-1; D not certain. Material for sequencing was PBMCs. This CDR3 reads CASSQDTEAFF. DNA of the CDR3: TGTGCCAGCAGTCAGGACACTGAAGCTTTCTTT.